A single sample is the source of the 16 T cell receptor beta chains below, sequenced in a study of tumor and adjacent non-tumor tissue in lung cancer. No cell sorting was done before RNA was extracted from the tissue. A modified ARM-PCR protocol with three rounds of nested PCR amplified TCRbeta. Via MiXCR, TCRdb re-called the multiplex PCR reads, giving one row per CDR3 protein. The sample yields roughly 120,000 distinct CDR3 sequences, about 87% seen once. The sample taken for sequencing was lung tumor tissue. The origin of the receptors is a man aged 65 to 79 with non-small cell lung cancer.

Notes on this clonotype: In this CDR3 the conserved last residue, phenylalanine or tryptophan, is missing, so a read error is likely. The chain is built from TRBV29-1 and TRBJ1-6; maybe TRBD1 (5 bases). Germline lookup yields CDR1 SQVTM and CDR2 ANQGSEA. V was pared by 4 bases and J by 10 bases, with 11 bases between. The CDR3 has 12 amino acids. The CDR3 bases are TGCAGCGTTGTGAGGGGTCCGTCACCCCTCCACTCT. Amino acids: CSVVRGPSPLHS.

With respect to this clonotype: This may stem from a read error, because a much larger clone lies one nucleotide away. V gene TRBV18 combines with J gene TRBJ1-2, with D possibly being TRBD1 (6 bases). The CDR3 has 16 residues. Trimming shortened V by 3 bases and J by 1 base, and 15 bases separated the two germline ends. CDR1 KGHSH and CDR2 LQKENI come from the germline V gene. The CDR3 loop reads CASSPSKGDINYGYTF. The CDR3 DNA is TGTGCCAGCTCACCTTCCAAGGGGGACATTAACTATGGCTACACCTTC.

Remarks on this clonotype: The junction departs from the called germline gene at one end, perhaps through a read error. The genes are TRBV24-1 and TRBJ1-4; D uncertain. This CDR3 has 17 residues. Per the germline V gene, CDR1 is KGHDR and CDR2 is SFDVKD. The CDR3 reads CTTSEPQVYATNEKLFF. CDR3 in DNA: TGTACCACCAGTGAGCCGCAGGTATATGCTACTAATGAAAAACTGTTTTTT.

Only a few counts were recorded for this clonotype. This chain uses TRBV11-3 with TRBJ1-1; tentatively, D is TRBD1 (5 bases). Germline values: CDR1 SGHNT, CDR2 YENEEA. This CDR3 region has 16 residues. V was cut by 2 bases and J by 4 bases, with 17 bases left in between. DNA for the CDR3: TGTGCCAGCAGCTTATTGGTTGGGGCTATGAGCACTGAAGCTTTCTTT. This sequence encodes CASSLLVGAMSTEAFF.

Concerning this clonotype itself: The junction and the germline gene differ at one end; a read error may be behind it. The rearrangement joins TRBV4-3 to TRBJ2-1, with a tentative D call TRBD2 (5 bases). This CDR3 has 15 amino acids. Germline lookup yields CDR1 LGHNA and CDR2 YSLEER. CDR3 bases: TGCGCCAGTAGCCAAGCCCCTGGCGGAGGAAGGGAGCAGTTCTTC. This codes for CASSQAPGGGREQFF.

This clonotype was seen at least ten times. V usage is TRBV7-9 and J usage is TRBJ1-6; 10 nucleotides agree with TRBD1. The CDR3 runs to 14 residues. Germline trimming cut 5 bases from V and 7 bases from J; bases unmatched to any gene: 2. Germline V gene data show CDR1 as SEHNR and CDR2 as FQNEAQ (reference sequence). The CDR3 reads CASSVDRGNSPLHF. The CDR3 DNA is TGTGCCAGCAGCGTGGACAGGGGGAATTCACCCCTCCACTTT.

As for this clonotype: The conserved closing phenylalanine or tryptophan is absent in this CDR3, likely reflecting a read error. This chain links TRBV4-1 with TRBJ1-2; D unresolved. Trimming took 0 bases from V and 7 from J, leaving 9 bases between them. The CDR3 covers 13 residues. The germline gives CDR1 MGHRA, CDR2 YSYEKL. The CDR3 sequence: CASSQERVVGYTI. The CDR3 DNA reads TGCGCCAGCAGCCAAGAAAGGGTGGTTGGCTACACCATC.

As regards this clonotype: One end of the junction does not line up with germline, which may come from a read error. The rearrangement links TRBV4-2 to TRBJ2-1; 14 bases align to TRBD2. The CDR3 consists of 16 residues. Germline values: CDR1 LGHNA, CDR2 YNFKEQ. CDR3 nucleotides: TGTGCCAGCAACCAAGATGGACTAGCGGGAGGCAATGAGCGGTTCTTC. Its protein is CASNQDGLAGGNERFF.

The gene calls are TRBV6-5 and TRBJ1-5; D is perhaps TRBD1 (6 bases). The V gene lost 9 bases and the J gene lost 12 bases, with 24 bases spanning the gap. Germline V gene lookup returns CDR1 MNHEY and CDR2 SVGAGI. This CDR3 region has 14 residues. The CDR3 protein is CASMGVGGFSHQHF. The CDR3 nucleotides read TGTGCCAGTATGGGAGTAGGGGGGTTCTCGCACCAGCATTTT.

The chain joins TRBV6-1 to TRBJ2-5; 7 bases line up with TRBD1. CDR3 size: 13 residues. Germline trimming cut 5 bases from V and 5 bases from J; bases unmatched to any gene: 5. Germline V lookup: CDR1 MNHNS, CDR2 SASEGT. The chain's CDR3 is CASSRTGDETQYF. CDR3 DNA: TGTGCCAGCAGTCGGACAGGCGATGAGACCCAGTACTTC.

On this clonotype itself: Germline and junction disagree at one end, which may indicate a read error. The chain joins TRBV14 to TRBJ2-2; D unclear. The CDR3 totals 12 residues. The germline V gene encodes CDR1 SGHDN and CDR2 FVKESK. In DNA, the CDR3 is TGTGCCAGAAGCCTTCACGGCGGGGAGCTGTTTTTT. It encodes CARSLHGGELFF.

Details on this clonotype: One junction end does not reproduce the germline sequence, and a read error may be involved. This chain uses TRBV28 with TRBJ2-1; a weak D match, TRBD1 (6 bases). The germline CDR1 and CDR2 sequences are MDHEN and SYDVKM. The CDR3 consists of 14 residues. The CDR3 DNA sequence: TGTGCCAGCAGTTACATGGACAGATACAATGAGCAATTCTTC. This codes for CASSYMDRYNEQFF.

This clonotype was seen a handful of times. The chain is built from TRBV6-5 and TRBJ1-2; 8 bases fit TRBD1. J was trimmed by 8 bases and V by 8 bases; bases with no gene match: 19. This CDR3 has 16 amino acids. The germline V gene encodes CDR1 MNHEY and CDR2 SVGAGI. Here the CDR3 reads CASGWMRIGTGGGYTF. The CDR3 DNA reads as TGTGCCAGCGGTTGGATGCGGATCGGGACAGGTGGAGGCTACACCTTC.

The chain has TRBV29-1 and TRBJ2-2; 10 nucleotides agree with TRBD1. Germline V gives CDR1 SQVTM, CDR2 ANQGSEA. CDR3 length equals 14 residues. Germline trimming cut 4 bases from V and 12 bases from J; bases unmatched to any gene: 11. The CDR3, as DNA: TGCAGCGTTGGACAGGGGGCAAACACCTGGAAGCTGTTTTTT. Translation: CSVGQGANTWKLFF.

Comments on this clonotype: No conserved phenylalanine or tryptophan is present at the end of the CDR3, so a read error is the likely explanation. The chain has TRBV29-1 and TRBJ2-7; TRBD2 agrees at 13 bases. The germline CDR1 and CDR2 sequences are SQVTM and ANQGSEA. The CDR3 runs 14 residues. The CDR3 is CRVDGLAGACEQYL. The CDR3 DNA reads TGCAGGGTTGACGGACTAGCGGGGGCCTGCGAGCAGTACTTA.

The gene calls are TRBV11-2 and TRBJ2-2; D might be TRBD2 (6 bases). The CDR3 runs 14 residues. V gave up 5 bases and J gave up 13 bases, with 20 bases separating them. CDR1 SGHAT and CDR2 FQNNGV come from the germline V gene. DNA of the CDR3: TGTGCCAGCAGCCTGGACACTCAGTCCGGGAGGCTGTTTTTT. It encodes CASSLDTQSGRLFF.